The 30 T cell receptor beta chains reported below all come from one sample, sequenced in a study of radiotherapy plus CTLA-4 blockade in lung cancer. Sequenced by immunoSEQ multiplex PCR; TCRdb stores in-frame clones only, minus some. The repertoire holds roughly 86,000 clones, with roughly four fifths as singletons. The input for sequencing was peripheral blood, taken from a patient treated with radiotherapy plus ipilimumab. The receptors stem from a human donor with non-small cell lung cancer who had stable disease on radiotherapy plus ipilimumab.

V gene TRBV28 combines with J gene TRBJ1-4; a weak D match, TRBD1 (6 bases). The CDR3 length is 16 residues. The germline V gene encodes CDR1 MDHEN and CDR2 SYDVKM. V lost 4 bases, J lost 5 bases, and 17 bases lay in between. As DNA, the CDR3 is TGTGCCAGCAGTTCCTTGAACGGACAGATAAATGAAAAACTGTTTTTT. The encoded protein is CASSSLNGQINEKLFF.

The genes are TRBV5-4 and TRBJ2-5, with 8 bases lining up with TRBD1. V trimming: 4 bases; J trimming: 4 bases; junction bases outside the gene matches: 12. This CDR3 has 16 amino acids. CDR1 and CDR2 from the germline V gene are SGHNT and YYREEE (reference sequence). Here the CDR3 reads CASSPGDRPGAETQYF. CDR3 coding DNA: TGTGCCAGCAGCCCGGGGGACAGGCCCGGGGCAGAGACCCAGTACTTC. Supplemented by reference TRBV5-4 and TRBJ2-5, the full variable domain reads ETGVTQSPTHLIKTRGQQVTLRCSSQSGHNTVSWYQQALGQGPQFIFQYYREEENGRGNFPPRFSGLQFPNYSSELNVNALELDDSALYLCASSPGDRPGAETQYFGPGTRLLVL.

The chain recombines TRBV5-1 with TRBJ1-3; possible D gene TRBD1, 6 bases. The CDR3 has 13 residues. Germline V lookup: CDR1 SGHRS, CDR2 YFSETQ. Trimming cost V 8 bases and J 6 bases, with 15 bases left between them. CDR3 DNA: TGCGCCAGTCGAAATCAGGGGACAAACACCATATATTTT. Its translation: CASRNQGTNTIYF.

Worth noting for this clone: A junction end diverges from the germline sequence, so it may reflect a read error. The rearrangement links TRBV27 to TRBJ2-7, with TRBD1 matching 9 bases. CDR1 is MNHEY and CDR2 is SMNVEV in the germline V gene (reference sequence). This CDR3 spans 16 amino acids. This CDR3 reads CASSISPTGGRDEQYF. The CDR3 DNA is TGTGCCAGCAGTATATCCCCGACAGGGGGTCGAGACGAGCAGTACTTC.

The chain has TRBV7-2 and TRBJ2-5; no clear D gene. Trimming removed 4 bases from V and 5 bases from J, with 8 bases in between. The CDR3 covers 12 residues. The germline V gene has CDR1 SGHTA and CDR2 FQGNSA. The CDR3, as DNA: TGTGCCAGCAGCTACTCTAGGGAGACCCAGTACTTC. It translates to CASSYSRETQYF.

The rearrangement links TRBV6-1 to TRBJ2-3, with D perhaps TRBD2 (7 bases). Germline V gene lookup returns CDR1 MNHNS and CDR2 SASEGT. V lost 1 base to trimming and J lost 2 bases, with 13 bases between them. CDR3 length equals 16 residues. This chain's CDR3 is CASSEVGRGATDTQYF. Here the CDR3 DNA reads TGTGCCAGCAGTGAAGTTGGACGGGGGGCCACAGATACGCAGTATTTT.

This clone has only a few counts. The CDR3 here is CASSPSSGNTIYF. The CDR3 region has the DNA TGTGCCAGCTCTCCTAGCTCTGGAAACACCATATATTTT. The rearrangement joins TRBV7-2 to TRBJ1-3; unclear D gene. CDR1 SGHTA and CDR2 FQGNSA come from the germline V gene. The ends were cut back, 8 bases at V and 0 bases at J, with 8 bases in the middle. This CDR3 has 13 amino acids.

The chain combines TRBV6-1 with TRBJ2-3; no definite D call. The CDR3 is 12 amino acids. In germline, CDR1 is MNHNS, CDR2 SASEGT. The ends were cut back, 5 bases at V and 5 bases at J, with 8 bases in the middle. The CDR3 DNA is TGTGCCAGCAGTCCGCCCCTAGATACGCAGTATTTT. Amino acid sequence: CASSPPLDTQYF.

J is TRBJ1-1 and V is TRBV19; D might be TRBD1 (5 bases). The CDR3 consists of 14 residues. Germline CDR1 LNHDA, CDR2 SQIVND (reference sequence). V lost 5 bases to trimming and J lost 6 bases, with 16 bases between them. For the CDR3, the DNA is TGTGCCAGTAGTTCGGCAGGGTATCGTCCTGAAGCTTTCTTT. Protein sequence: CASSSAGYRPEAFF.

This chain connects TRBV5-1 to TRBJ2-3; D is ambiguous. The CDR3 totals 14 residues. Trimming took off 4 bases at V and 0 bases at J, with 9 bases between the two ends. Germline CDR1 reads SGHRS; CDR2 reads YFSETQ. This CDR3 is CASSPVTSTDTQYF. The CDR3 region has the DNA TGCGCCAGCAGCCCGGTTACTAGCACAGATACGCAGTATTTT.

The V gene is TRBV28, the J gene TRBJ2-1, with D perhaps TRBD2 (6 bases). The CDR3 covers 16 residues. Trimming took off 6 bases at V and 6 bases at J, with 21 bases between the two ends. The V gene's germline CDR1 is MDHEN and CDR2 SYDVKM. The CDR3 protein is CASRPGGKTFGNEQFF. The CDR3 DNA reads as TGTGCCAGCAGGCCTGGGGGGAAAACTTTTGGCAATGAGCAGTTCTTC.

This clone was recorded a few times. The rearrangement joins TRBV19 to TRBJ1-6, with D unclear. This CDR3 has 13 residues. Trimming removed 9 bases at V and 7 bases at J, with 13 bases between. Germline assignment: CDR1 LNHDA and CDR2 SQIVND (reference sequence). The CDR3 DNA reads TGTGCCAGCGCTGAACTGCGGAATTCACCCCTCCACTTT. Translated: CASAELRNSPLHF.

This chain links TRBV7-9 with TRBJ2-2, with 12 bases that match TRBD2. The germline CDR1 and CDR2 sequences are SEHNR and FQNEAQ (reference sequence). There are 18 residues in the CDR3. Trimming cost V 3 bases and J 0 bases; bases outside gene matches: 5. The CDR3 here is CASSLARTSGANTGELFF. The CDR3 DNA follows: TGTGCCAGCAGCTTGGCCCGGACTAGCGGGGCGAACACCGGGGAGCTGTTTTTT. Supplemented by reference TRBV7-9 and TRBJ2-2, the full variable domain reads DTGVSQNPRHKITKRGQNVTFRCDPISEHNRLYWYRQTLGQGPEFLTYFQNEAQLEKSRLLSDRFSAERPKGSFSTLEIQRTEQGDSAMYLCASSLARTSGANTGELFFGEGSRLTVL.

Worth noting for this clone: The junction differs from germline at one of its ends, possibly a read error. This chain joins TRBV19 and TRBJ1-6; unclear D gene. Germline CDR1 is LNHDA and CDR2 is SQIVND (reference sequence). The CDR3 extends over 15 amino acids. CDR3 residues: CVSSIAGDADSPLHF. In DNA form, the CDR3 reads TGTGTCAGTAGTATAGCTGGGGATGCGGATTCACCCCTCCACTTT.

J is TRBJ2-5 and V is TRBV15, with TRBD1 as a possible D gene (6 bases). The V end lost 0 bases, the J end lost 3 bases, and 14 bases lay between the germline ends. The CDR3 spans 16 residues. The V gene's germline CDR1 is LNHNV and CDR2 YYDKDF (reference sequence). CDR3 protein: CATSRDQSPGEETQYF. The CDR3, as DNA: TGTGCCACCAGCAGAGATCAAAGCCCAGGGGAAGAGACCCAGTACTTC.

The chain is built from TRBV6-4 and TRBJ1-2; 12 nucleotides align to TRBD1. V lost 6 bases to trimming and J lost 8 bases; unmatched junction nucleotides: 4. The germline V gene has CDR1 MRHNA and CDR2 SNTAGT. The length of the CDR3 is 13 residues. Here the CDR3 reads CASRQGTGGGYTF. As DNA, the CDR3 is TGTGCCAGCAGGCAGGGGACAGGGGGCGGCTACACCTTC.

The V gene is TRBV6-1, the J gene TRBJ1-1, with a possible D match to TRBD1 (6 bases). The germline V and J ends were trimmed by 1 base and 4 bases, with 7 bases remaining between them. The CDR3 sequence is 13 residues long. Germline CDR1 reads MNHNS; CDR2 reads SASEGT. The CDR3 loop reads CASSEDRATEAFF. CDR3 nucleotide sequence: TGTGCCAGCAGTGAAGACAGGGCCACTGAAGCTTTCTTT.

This CDR3 is CASTGGNYGYTF. CDR3 coding DNA: TGTGCCAGCACCGGGGGTAACTATGGCTACACCTTC. V is TRBV6-5 and J is TRBJ1-2; the D gene is possibly TRBD1 (5 bases). Trimming took off 7 bases at V and 1 base at J, with 7 bases between the two ends. Germline V CDR1 and CDR2: MNHEY, SVGAGI. There are 12 residues in the CDR3.

The chain joins TRBV6-1 to TRBJ1-2; TRBD1 aligns across 7 bases. J lost 4 bases, V lost 7 bases, and 9 bases had no gene match. CDR1 is MNHNS and CDR2 is SASEGT in the germline V gene. The CDR3 contains 14 residues. The DNA for the CDR3 is TGTGCCAGCACCCTCGCGGGACAGCGCTATGGCTACACCTTC. Its protein is CASTLAGQRYGYTF.

The CDR3 bases are TGCACCTCGACGGGGACTCTTGAACCCCTCCACTTT. Encoded protein: CTSTGTLEPLHF. The chain couples TRBV29-1 to TRBJ1-6; maybe TRBD1 (5 bases). The CDR3 length is 12 residues. The germline CDR1 and CDR2 sequences are SQVTM and ANQGSEA.

The chain joins TRBV5-1 to TRBJ2-7; D might be TRBD1 (6 bases). V lost 3 bases, J lost 3 bases, and 13 bases lay in between. The CDR3 runs 14 residues. Germline CDR1 is SGHRS and CDR2 is YFSETQ. The CDR3 loop reads CASSSSGADYEQYF. The DNA for the CDR3 is TGCGCCAGCAGCTCCTCAGGGGCCGACTACGAGCAGTACTTC. The full variable domain, its missing parts supplied by reference TRBV5-1 and TRBJ2-7, is KAGVTQTPRYLIKTRGQQVTLSCSPISGHRSVSWYQQTPGQGLQFLFEYFSETQRNKGNFPGRFSGRQFSNSRSEMNVSTLELGDSALYLCASSSSGADYEQYFGPGTRLTVT.

V usage is TRBV7-3 and J usage is TRBJ2-2; 9 nucleotides align to TRBD2. The CDR3 length is 15 residues. Per germline, CDR1 SGHTA and CDR2 FQGTGA. J lost 5 bases, V lost 4 bases, and 5 bases had no gene match. This chain's CDR3 is CASSSTGLATGELFF. The CDR3 DNA sequence: TGTGCCAGCAGCTCCACGGGACTAGCAACCGGGGAGCTGTTTTTT.

This clone was found once. Sequence at one end of the junction differs from germline and may be a read error. The chain joins TRBV6-1 to TRBJ1-1; no clear D gene. CDR3 size: 15 residues. The germline V gene has CDR1 MNHNS and CDR2 SASEGT. The CDR3 nucleotides are TGTGCCAGCAGTGAAGCTGGCTTAGGGAACCCTGAAGCTTTCTTT. Translated: CASSEAGLGNPEAFF.

This clone was detected once. This chain joins TRBV6-5 and TRBJ1-2, with 9 bases fitting TRBD1. The trim removed 5 bases at V and 6 bases at J, leaving 10 bases unmatched. The CDR3 consists of 15 residues. Looked up from germline, CDR1 is MNHEY and CDR2 is SVGAGI. This CDR3 is CASSNNPGTGNGYTF. CDR3 bases: TGTGCCAGCAGTAACAACCCCGGGACAGGGAATGGCTACACCTTC.

The genes are TRBV27 and TRBJ2-3; 9 bases line up with TRBD2. The germline V gene encodes CDR1 MNHEY and CDR2 SMNVEV (reference sequence). V trimming: 4 bases; J trimming: 5 bases; junction bases outside the gene matches: 10. This CDR3 spans 16 amino acids. CDR3 nucleotide sequence: TGTGCCAGCAGTTCTACGGCGGGAGGGCCGGGAGATACGCAGTATTTT. Protein sequence: CASSSTAGGPGDTQYF.

V and J are TRBV19 and TRBJ1-6; no firm D call. CDR1 is LNHDA and CDR2 is SQIVND in the germline V gene (reference sequence). There are 15 residues in the CDR3. The V end lost 6 bases, the J end lost 7 bases, and 16 bases lay between the germline ends. The CDR3 reads CASRKGMTQNSPLHF. In nucleotides, the CDR3 is TGTGCCAGTAGAAAAGGTATGACGCAGAATTCACCCCTCCACTTT.

The CDR3 spells CASSGRREGNTGELFF. The CDR3 coding sequence is TGTGCCAGCAGTGGGAGGCGGGAGGGAAACACCGGGGAGCTGTTTTTT. V gene TRBV27 combines with J gene TRBJ2-2; 9 bases agree with TRBD2. V shed 5 bases and J 2 bases; nucleotides not matched to a gene: 6. The CDR3 has 16 amino acids. Germline CDR1 is MNHEY and CDR2 is SMNVEV (reference sequence).

The chain joins TRBV11-2 to TRBJ2-7, with a weak D call TRBD2 (6 bases). Trimming shortened V by 1 base and J by 5 bases, and 12 bases separated the two germline ends. The CDR3 covers 14 residues. Germline V gene sequence: CDR1 SGHAT, CDR2 FQNNGV. DNA for the CDR3: TGTGCCAGCAGCTTAGTTTGGACTAACGACGAGCAGTACTTC. Translation gives CASSLVWTNDEQYF.

The chain employs TRBV5-1 and TRBJ2-1, with 7 positions matching TRBD1. This CDR3 contains 16 residues. V dropped 1 base and J dropped 7; count of bases not matched to a gene: 11. Germline assignment: CDR1 SGHRS and CDR2 YFSETQ. CDR3 in amino acids: CASSLSPGQERNEQFF. The CDR3 nucleotides read TGCGCCAGCAGCTTGTCCCCCGGACAGGAGAGGAATGAGCAGTTCTTC.

CDR3 residues: CASRALPSADTQYF. CDR3 in DNA: TGTGCCAGCAGGGCGCTTCCTTCCGCAGATACGCAGTATTTT. The chain has TRBV2 and TRBJ2-3; D is unresolved. CDR1 SNHLY and CDR2 FYNNEI come from the germline V gene. There are 14 residues in the CDR3. V lost 6 bases, J lost 4 bases, and 14 bases lay in between.